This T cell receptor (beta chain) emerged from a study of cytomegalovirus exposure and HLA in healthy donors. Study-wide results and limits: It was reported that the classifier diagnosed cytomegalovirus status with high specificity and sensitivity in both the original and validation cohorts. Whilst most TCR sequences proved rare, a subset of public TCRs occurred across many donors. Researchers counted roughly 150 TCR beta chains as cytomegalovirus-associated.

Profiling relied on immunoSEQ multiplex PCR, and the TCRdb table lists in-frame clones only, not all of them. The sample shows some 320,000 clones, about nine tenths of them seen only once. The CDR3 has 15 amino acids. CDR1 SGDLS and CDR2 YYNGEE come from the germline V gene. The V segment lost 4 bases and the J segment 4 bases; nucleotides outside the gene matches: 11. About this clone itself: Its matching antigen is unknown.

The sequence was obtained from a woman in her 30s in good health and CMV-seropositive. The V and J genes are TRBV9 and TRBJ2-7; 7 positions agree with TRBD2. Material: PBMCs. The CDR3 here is CASSLTSETFYEQYF. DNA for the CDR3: TGTGCCAGCAGCTTAACTAGCGAAACCTTTTACGAGCAGTACTTC.